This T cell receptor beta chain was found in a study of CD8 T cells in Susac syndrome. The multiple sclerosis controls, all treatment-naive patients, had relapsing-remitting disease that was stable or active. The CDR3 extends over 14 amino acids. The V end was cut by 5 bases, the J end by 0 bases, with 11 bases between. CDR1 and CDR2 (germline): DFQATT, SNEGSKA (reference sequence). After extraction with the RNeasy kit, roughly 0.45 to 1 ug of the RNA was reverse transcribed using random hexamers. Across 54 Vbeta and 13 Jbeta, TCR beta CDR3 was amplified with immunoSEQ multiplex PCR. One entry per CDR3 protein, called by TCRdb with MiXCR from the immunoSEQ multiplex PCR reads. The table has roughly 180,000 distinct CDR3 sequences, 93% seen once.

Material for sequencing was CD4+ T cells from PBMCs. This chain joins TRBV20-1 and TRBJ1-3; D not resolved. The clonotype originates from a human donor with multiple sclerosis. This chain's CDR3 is CSAPDGNSGNTIYF. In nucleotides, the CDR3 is TGCAGTGCTCCGGACGGGAACTCTGGAAACACCATATATTTT.